The clone carrying this T cell receptor beta chain occurred a few times. The source of the sample is a study of T cells after yellow fever vaccination. The ends lost 9 bases at V and 1 base at J; junction bases unmatched: 6. The CDR3 loop spans 14 amino acids. TCRdb used MiXCR to reprocess the 5' RACE reads, holding one entry per CDR3 protein. The profile shows 450,000 to 650,000 distinct CDR3 sequences, about 13% of them singletons. This sequence joins TRBV12-3 or TRBV12-4 and TRBJ2-1; TRBD1 agrees at 7 bases. This material consisted of PBMCs, taken on the day of the yellow fever booster vaccination. The sequence came from a man aged 30 to 39 who received the YFV17D yellow fever vaccine. The CDR3, as DNA: TGTGCCAGTCTCGGGACAGATTCCTACAATGAGCAGTTCTTC. This gives the protein CASLGTDSYNEQFF.